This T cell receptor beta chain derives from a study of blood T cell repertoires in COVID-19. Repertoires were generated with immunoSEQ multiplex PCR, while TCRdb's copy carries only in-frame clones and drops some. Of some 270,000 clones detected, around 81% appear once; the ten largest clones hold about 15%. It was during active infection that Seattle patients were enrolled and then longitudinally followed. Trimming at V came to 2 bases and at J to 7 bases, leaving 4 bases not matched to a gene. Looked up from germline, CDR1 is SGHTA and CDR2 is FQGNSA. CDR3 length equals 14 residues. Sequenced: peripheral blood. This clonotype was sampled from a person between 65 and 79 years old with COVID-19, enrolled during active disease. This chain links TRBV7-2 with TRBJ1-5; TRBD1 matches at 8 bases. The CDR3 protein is CASSLTQGAQPQHF. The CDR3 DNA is TGTGCCAGCAGCTTAACCCAGGGGGCCCAGCCCCAGCATTTT.